The 5 T cell receptor beta chains given below trace back to one sample, sequenced in a study of blood T cell repertoires in COVID-19 (dated by TCRdb to 2018 to 2021). The library relied on the immunoSEQ multiplex PCR assay. TCRdb re-hosts the immuneACCESS table, in-frame sequences only. Its copies lack some clones; in the studies checked, an unresolved V gene accounts for under half of them, and the cause for the rest is not known. The sample has approximately 32,000 clones on record, 70% to 90% of them singletons. Jointly, the top ten make up around a quarter of the sample. Sequenced input: peripheral blood. These receptors originate from a human donor in a cohort sampled during active COVID-19.

This clone was observed a few times. The gene calls are TRBV3-1 (or the pseudogene TRBV3-2) and TRBJ1-2, with a tentative D call TRBD1 (5 bases). V was clipped by 4 bases and J by 3 bases, with 18 bases between them. The length of the CDR3 is 16 residues. CDR1 is LGHDT, CDR2 YNNKEL, per germline (reference sequence). In DNA, the CDR3 is TGTGCCAGCAGCCCGGCGGGGCAGGCGGTTCACTATGGCTACACCTTC. This encodes CASSPAGQAVHYGYTF.

The chain joins TRBV19 to TRBJ2-2; possibly TRBD2 for D (7 bases). The length of the CDR3 is 16 residues. V was clipped by 5 bases and J by 7 bases, with 20 bases between them. Germline CDR1 reads LNHDA; CDR2 reads SQIVND (reference sequence). The DNA of the CDR3 is TGTGCCAGTAGTCCCACGGGGGGCGGAATCGGCGGGGAGCTGTTTTTT. Encoded protein: CASSPTGGGIGGELFF. Supplemented by reference TRBV19 and TRBJ2-2, the full variable domain reads DGGITQSPKYLFRKEGQNVTLSCEQNLNHDAMYWYRQDPGQGLRLIYYSQIVNDFQKGDIAEGYSVSREKKESFPLTVTSAQKNPTAFYLCASSPTGGGIGGELFFGEGSRLTVL.

V usage is TRBV27 and J usage is TRBJ2-3, with 12 bases that match TRBD2. Losses at the gene ends were 2 bases for V and 4 bases for J; bases not matched to a gene: 1. Germline CDR1 is MNHEY and CDR2 is SMNVEV (reference sequence). The CDR3 extends over 15 amino acids. This CDR3 is CASSLLAGGADTQYF. As DNA, the CDR3 is TGTGCCAGCAGTTTACTAGCGGGGGGGGCAGATACGCAGTATTTT.

The chain employs TRBV3-1 (or the pseudogene TRBV3-2) and TRBJ2-5, with 8 nucleotides matching TRBD2. V lost 2 bases and J lost 4; bases outside the gene matches: 6. The CDR3 sequence is 15 residues long. Germline lookup yields CDR1 LGHDT and CDR2 YNNKEL (reference sequence). In nucleotides, the CDR3 is TGTGCCAGCAGCCAATTAGCGGGGACTCCAGAGACCCAGTACTTC. It translates to CASSQLAGTPETQYF.

The rearrangement uses TRBV10-1 and TRBJ2-7, with D possibly TRBD2 on 6 matching bases. The CDR3 loop spans 14 amino acids. The germline V gene has CDR1 WNHNN and CDR2 SYGVQD (reference sequence). Trimming stripped 0 bases from V and 7 bases from J, with 13 bases between. The CDR3 protein is CASSESNRGKEQYF. CDR3 coding DNA: TGCGCCAGCAGTGAGTCGAACCGGGGGAAGGAGCAGTACTTC.